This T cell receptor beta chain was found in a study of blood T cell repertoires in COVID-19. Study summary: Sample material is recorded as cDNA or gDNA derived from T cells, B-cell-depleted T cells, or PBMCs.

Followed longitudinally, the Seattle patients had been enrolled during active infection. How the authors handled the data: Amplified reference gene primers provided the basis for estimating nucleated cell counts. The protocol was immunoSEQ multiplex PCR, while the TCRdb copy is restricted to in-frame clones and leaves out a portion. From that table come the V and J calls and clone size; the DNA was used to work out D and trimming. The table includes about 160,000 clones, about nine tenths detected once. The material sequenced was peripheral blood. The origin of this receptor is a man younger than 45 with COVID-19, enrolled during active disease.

The CDR3 nucleotides read TGTGCCAGTAGTATAGATCTCGAGTACACCGGGGAGCTGTTTTTT. It translates to CASSIDLEYTGELFF. The gene calls are TRBV19 and TRBJ2-2; D unclear. There are 15 residues in the CDR3. Germline V gives CDR1 LNHDA, CDR2 SQIVND (reference sequence). Between the trimmed V and J ends, which lost 0 bases and 3 bases, there was a span of 8 bases.